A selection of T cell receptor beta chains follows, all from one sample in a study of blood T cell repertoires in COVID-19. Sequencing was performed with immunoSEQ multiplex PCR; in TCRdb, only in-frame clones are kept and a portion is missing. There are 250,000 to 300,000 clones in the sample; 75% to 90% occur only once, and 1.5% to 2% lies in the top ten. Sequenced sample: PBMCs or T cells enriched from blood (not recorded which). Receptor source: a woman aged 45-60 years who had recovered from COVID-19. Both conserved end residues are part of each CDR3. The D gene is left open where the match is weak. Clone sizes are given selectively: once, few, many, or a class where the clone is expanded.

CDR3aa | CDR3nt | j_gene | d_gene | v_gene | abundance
CASSSDGAGELFF | TGTGCCAGCAGCTCCGACGGGGCCGGGGAGCTGTTTTTT | TRBJ2-2 | - | TRBV7-3 | once
CSASPGGSNQPQHF | TGCAGTGCTAGTCCTGGGGGCAGCAATCAGCCCCAGCATTTT | TRBJ1-5 | - | TRBV20-1 | -
CASRKAGTKQETQYF | TGCGCCAGCAGGAAAGCTGGGACTAAGCAAGAGACCCAGTACTTC | TRBJ2-5 | TRBD2 | TRBV10-2 | -
CASSLISAGGLNTGELFF | TGTGCCAGCAGCCTCATATCCGCAGGGGGCCTGAACACCGGGGAGCTGTTTTTT | TRBJ2-2 | TRBD1 | TRBV7-8 | -
CAISESGEGLTDTQYF | TGTGCCATCAGTGAGTCTGGAGAGGGCCTAACAGATACGCAGTATTTT | TRBJ2-3 | - | TRBV10-3 | -
CASSLSAGAISTYEQYF | TGTGCCAGCAGTTTATCAGCGGGAGCCATTAGTACCTACGAGCAGTACTTC | TRBJ2-7 | TRBD2 | TRBV27 | -
CASSSSGQGGNEKLFF | TGCGCCAGCAGCTCATCGGGACAGGGAGGTAATGAAAAACTGTTTTTT | TRBJ1-4 | TRBD1 | TRBV5-1 | -
CASRLRAGGPGETQYF | TGTGCCAGCAGGCTAAGGGCGGGAGGGCCAGGAGAGACCCAGTACTTC | TRBJ2-5 | TRBD2 | TRBV3-1/TRBV3-2 | -
CASRTRGATNEKLFF | TGTGCCAGCAGGACCAGGGGTGCAACTAATGAAAAACTGTTTTTT | TRBJ1-4 | - | TRBV2 | once
CASSETYRDSWFVSEKLFF | TGTGCCAGCAGCGAAACTTACCGGGACTCTTGGTTTGTTAGTGAAAAACTGTTTTTT | TRBJ1-4 | - | TRBV2 | -
CASSSGTSGHLSYNEQFF | TGTGCCAGCAGCTCCGGGACTAGCGGGCACCTTTCCTACAATGAGCAGTTCTTC | TRBJ2-1 | TRBD2 | TRBV13 | few
CASSLMGQNTEAFF | TGTGCCAGCAGCTTAATGGGACAAAACACTGAAGCTTTCTTT | TRBJ1-1 | - | TRBV7-9 | -
CASSLGLAGSYNEQFF | TGTGCCAGCAGCTTAGGGCTAGCGGGAAGTTACAATGAGCAGTTCTTC | TRBJ2-1 | TRBD2 | TRBV11-3 | -
CASSQELAGYDEQYF | TGTGCCAGCAGCCAAGAACTTGCAGGCTACGACGAGCAGTACTTC | TRBJ2-7 | - | TRBV3-1/TRBV3-2 | -
CASSILWQGEGNTEAFF | TGTGCCAGTAGTATCTTGTGGCAGGGCGAAGGGAACACTGAAGCTTTCTTT | TRBJ1-1 | - | TRBV19 | once
CASSPRGKGNTEAFF | TGTGCCAGCAGTCCCCGGGGGAAAGGGAACACTGAAGCTTTCTTT | TRBJ1-1 | - | TRBV28 | -